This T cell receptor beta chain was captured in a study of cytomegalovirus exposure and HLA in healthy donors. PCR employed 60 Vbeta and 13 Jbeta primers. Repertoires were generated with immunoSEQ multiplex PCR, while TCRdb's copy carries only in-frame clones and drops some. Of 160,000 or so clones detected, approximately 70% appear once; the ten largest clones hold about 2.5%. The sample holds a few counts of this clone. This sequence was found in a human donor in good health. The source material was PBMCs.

The CDR3 reads CASSSGASYEQYF. As DNA, the CDR3 is TGTGCCAGCAGTTCAGGGGCTTCCTACGAGCAGTACTTC. The chain combines TRBV28 with TRBJ2-7; tentatively, D is TRBD1 (6 bases). Per the germline V gene, CDR1 is MDHEN and CDR2 is SYDVKM. The V and J ends lost 4 bases and 1 base respectively, with 8 bases between them. The CDR3 consists of 13 residues. Filled out from reference TRBV28 and TRBJ2-7, the complete variable domain reads DVKVTQSSRYLVKRTGEKVFLECVQDMDHENMFWYRQDPGLGLRLIYFSYDVKMKEKGDIPEGYSVSREKKERFSLILESASTNQTSMYLCASSSGASYEQYFGPGTRLTVT.